This T cell receptor beta chain was sequenced during a study of blood T cell repertoires in COVID-19. In the authors' methods: By means of reference gene primer amplification, nucleated cell counts were estimated. Libraries were prepared by immunoSEQ multiplex PCR; TCRdb keeps only in-frame clonotypes and omits some of them. V, J and clone size reflect that table, while D and trimming were determined from the DNA. Of 15,000 to 20,000 clones in the sample, roughly nine tenths were seen once. This CDR3 contains 16 residues. The germline V gene encodes CDR1 SGHTA and CDR2 FQGNSA. Unmatched junction bases numbered 7, after V lost 1 base and J lost 5 bases.

The genes are TRBV7-2 and TRBJ1-2; 10 bases match TRBD1. The clonotype originates from a man aged 65 to 79 with acute or convalescent COVID-19. Specimen: peripheral blood. CDR3 in amino acids: CASSLVGTGVGYGYTF. The DNA of the CDR3 is TGTGCCAGCAGCTTAGTCGGGACAGGGGTTGGGTATGGCTACACCTTC.